The TCR beta chain described here comes from a study of cytomegalovirus exposure and HLA in healthy donors. Researchers ran the PCR with 60 Vbeta and 13 Jbeta primers. Using immunoSEQ multiplex PCR, the repertoire was profiled, and TCRdb retains in-frame clones only, with some absent. This table holds 150,000 or so clones, around four fifths found once. On this clone itself: The antigen remains unidentified.

From germline, CDR1 is LNHDA and CDR2 SQIVND (reference sequence). The CDR3 loop spans 15 amino acids. With 10 bases clipped from V and 4 bases from J, the junction kept 13 bases outside the gene matches. Study results and caveats: Near-uniform donor sequencing depth was presumed by presence/absence analyses. Later on, analysis showed that most CMV-associated TCR beta chains appeared to be HLA-restricted.

Sequencing input: PBMCs. V gene TRBV19 combines with J gene TRBJ2-5, with 9 bases that match TRBD2. The clonotype was recovered from a man between 18 and 29 years old in good health and CMV-seropositive. The CDR3 nucleotides are TGTGCCAAAACTGGTGGTAGCGGGAGTTCAGAGACCCAGTACTTC. Translating gives CAKTGGSGSSETQYF.